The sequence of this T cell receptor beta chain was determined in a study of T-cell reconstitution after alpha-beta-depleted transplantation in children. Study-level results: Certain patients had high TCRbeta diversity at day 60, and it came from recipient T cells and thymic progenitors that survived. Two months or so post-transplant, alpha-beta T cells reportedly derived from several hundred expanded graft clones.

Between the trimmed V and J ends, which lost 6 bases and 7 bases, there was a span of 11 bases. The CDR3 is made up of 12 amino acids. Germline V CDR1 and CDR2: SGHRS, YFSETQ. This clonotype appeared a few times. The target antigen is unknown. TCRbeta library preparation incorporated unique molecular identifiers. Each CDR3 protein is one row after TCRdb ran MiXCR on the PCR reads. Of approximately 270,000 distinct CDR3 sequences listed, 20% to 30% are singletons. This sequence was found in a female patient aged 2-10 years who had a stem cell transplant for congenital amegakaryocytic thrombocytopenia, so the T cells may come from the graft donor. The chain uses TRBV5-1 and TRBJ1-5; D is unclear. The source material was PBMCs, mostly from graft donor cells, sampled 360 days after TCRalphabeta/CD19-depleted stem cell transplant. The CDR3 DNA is TGCGCCAGCACTTGCGTGGGCCAGCCCCAGCATTTT. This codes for CASTCVGQPQHF.